The entry below gives a single T cell receptor beta chain sequence along with its context. Antigen unknown. Treatment of the sample: oral pan-JAK inhibitor, 5-10 mg twice daily. This record comes from a study of CD8+ T cells in alopecia areata. Whole-study context: In an open-label trial, patients got 5 to 10 mg tofacitinib twice daily.

V lost 3 bases to trimming and J lost 4 bases; unmatched junction nucleotides: 9. The CDR3 is 16 amino acids. The germline V gene has CDR1 LNHNV and CDR2 YYDKDF (reference sequence). Study results and limitations: Persistence in scalp and blood during tofacitinib was observed for many expanded lesional clones. One nonresponder leaves baseline CD8+ expansion's link to response uncertain. Clarity of TCR sharing across patients fell short of that in mice, possibly HLA-related.

Investigators isolated RNA and reverse transcribed it into cDNA to act as the sequencing template. TCRdb's copy holds only in-frame clones and misses some; the assay was immunoSEQ multiplex PCR. The table lists under 200,000 clones, less than 70% of them singletons. The V gene is TRBV15, the J gene TRBJ2-5; 9 bases align to TRBD2. The receptor's source is a human donor with alopecia areata. The specimen comprised CD4+ T cells sorted from blood, sampled at week 24, from a patient treated with tofacitinib. CDR3 region: CATSSPGGGASETQYF. CDR3 sequence (DNA): TGTGCCACCAGCAGTCCTGGCGGGGGGGCGTCAGAGACCCAGTACTTC.